The 3 T cell receptor beta chains listed next were all sequenced from one sample in a study of T cell repertoires in cytomegalovirus infection. TCRdb ran MiXCR on the reads and lists one entry per CDR3 protein. Of fewer than 85,000 distinct CDR3 sequences in the sample, under 55% were seen once. No antigens are known for them. The sample was CD8+ T cells from cultured PBMCs, taken from culture after CMV antigen stimulation. These receptor sequences come from a human donor in good health (CMV status not recorded). Some clones in this sample may be carry-over from other donors' samples.

V usage is TRBV4-2 and J usage is TRBJ2-1; 11 bases are shared with TRBD2. The CDR3 runs 15 residues. J lost 5 bases, V lost 4 bases, and 4 bases had no gene match. CDR1 LGHNA and CDR2 YNFKEQ come from the germline V gene. The CDR3 loop reads CASSPGLAVHNEQFF. The CDR3 region has the DNA TGTGCCAGCAGCCCGGGACTAGCGGTCCACAATGAGCAGTTCTTC.

This clonotype was counted between two and nine times. The chain recombines TRBV6-1 with TRBJ1-1, with TRBD1 matching over 7 bases. The germline CDR1 and CDR2 sequences are MNHNS and SASEGT. Trimming at V came to 5 bases and at J to 0 bases, leaving 9 bases not matched to a gene. The CDR3 extends over 16 amino acids. CDR3 sequence: CASSLDRSYLNTEAFF. CDR3 bases: TGTGCCAGCAGTCTGGACAGGAGCTACTTGAACACTGAAGCTTTCTTT.

The chain combines TRBV5-1 with TRBJ1-1, with D possibly being TRBD1 (5 bases). Trimming left V 4 bases short and J 10 bases short, with 14 bases between. This CDR3 is built from 12 residues. CDR1 SGHRS and CDR2 YFSETQ come from the germline V gene. The CDR3: CASSGGGSGAFF. For the CDR3, the DNA is TGCGCCAGCAGCGGCGGGGGGAGCGGAGCTTTCTTT.